This passage covers 27 T cell receptor beta chains from one sample sequenced in a study of OX40 agonist ivuxolimab in advanced cancers. Clones were read by immunoSEQ multiplex PCR, and TCRdb kept only the in-frame ones, dropping some. The sample gives 65,000 to 100,000 clones, around 90% of which show up once; less than 0.85% is in the top ten. The starting material was CD4+ or CD8+ T cells sorted from blood, obtained in a trial of the OX40 agonist ivuxolimab. The receptor source for this set is an adult with an advanced solid tumor such as melanoma, head and neck, liver or kidney cancer.

This rearrangement joins TRBV5-4 to TRBJ2-3; D is undetermined. The CDR3 consists of 16 residues. Germline CDR1 and CDR2: SGHNT and YYREEE (reference sequence). Trimming stripped 4 bases from V and 0 bases from J, with 15 bases between. For the CDR3, the DNA is TGTGCCAGCAGCCCGCCGCTGGCGACTAGCACAGATACGCAGTATTTT. It specifies CASSPPLATSTDTQYF. Based on the CDR3 plus reference TRBV5-4 and TRBJ2-3, the full variable domain is ETGVTQSPTHLIKTRGQQVTLRCSSQSGHNTVSWYQQALGQGPQFIFQYYREEENGRGNFPPRFSGLQFPNYSSELNVNALELDDSALYLCASSPPLATSTDTQYFGPGTRLTVL.

The chain joins TRBV21-1 to TRBJ2-3; the D call of TRBD2 is as the table states it, not checked on the DNA. TRBV21-1 is noted as a pseudogene. The CDR3 spans 16 residues. The CDR3 is CASHNLAGVRTDTQYF. The DNA for the CDR3 is TGTGCCAGCCACAATTTGGCGGGAGTACGCACAGATACGCAGTATTTT.

J is TRBJ2-2 and V is TRBV7-9, with D possibly matching TRBD2 (6 bases). Between the trimmed V and J ends, which lost 7 bases and 0 bases, there was a span of 12 bases. The CDR3 has 15 residues. Germline loops: CDR1 SEHNR, CDR2 FQNEAQ (reference sequence). The CDR3 reads CASISGGSNTGELFF. In DNA form, the CDR3 reads TGTGCCAGCATCTCCGGGGGATCGAACACCGGGGAGCTGTTTTTT.

The chain links TRBV6-5 to TRBJ2-7; weak D call: TRBD2 (5 bases). The germline V gene has CDR1 MNHEY and CDR2 SVGAGI. The CDR3 runs to 14 residues. The V end was cut by 6 bases, the J end by 2 bases, with 14 bases between. The CDR3 sequence: CASRIQTGTYEQYF. The DNA for the CDR3 is TGTGCCAGCAGAATTCAGACGGGAACCTACGAGCAGTACTTC.

In this sample, this clone turned up once. J is TRBJ2-3 and V is TRBV7-2; D is possibly TRBD2 (5 bases). There are 15 residues in the CDR3. The V gene's germline CDR1 is SGHTA and CDR2 FQGNSA. The germline V and J ends were trimmed by 1 base and 2 bases, with 10 bases remaining between them. Here the CDR3 reads CASSLVGEITDTQYF. In DNA form, the CDR3 reads TGTGCCAGCAGCTTAGTCGGGGAAATCACAGATACGCAGTATTTT.

In DNA, the CDR3 is TGTGCCAGCAGGGAGAGGACAGGTGATACTGAAGCTTTCTTT. Its protein is CASRERTGDTEAFF. The chain links TRBV6-6 to TRBJ1-1; 7 nucleotides agree with TRBD1. The CDR3 consists of 14 residues. Germline CDR1 reads MNHNY; CDR2 reads SVGAGI (reference sequence). After removal of 6 bases from V and 5 bases from J, the junction contained 9 bases not matched to a gene.

The chain is built from TRBV9 and TRBJ1-2, with TRBD1 identical over 9 bases. The CDR3 is 17 amino acids. V was clipped by 2 bases and J by 4 bases; unmatched bases: 12. Germline loops: CDR1 SGDLS, CDR2 YYNGEE. The CDR3: CASSVGQGGYLGYGYTF. Written as DNA, the CDR3 is TGTGCCAGCAGCGTGGGACAGGGTGGATACCTTGGCTATGGCTACACCTTC.

The V gene is TRBV30, the J gene TRBJ2-7, with TRBD1 identical over 7 bases. This CDR3 is built from 13 residues. Germline CDR1 reads GTSNPN; CDR2 reads SVGIG (reference sequence). V lost 1 base to trimming and J lost 4 bases; unmatched junction nucleotides: 4. DNA of the CDR3: TGTGCCTGGAGTGAAGGGGGCGGGTACGAGCAGTACTTC. Translating it yields CAWSEGGGYEQYF. Full variable domain (remainder filled in from reference TRBV30 and TRBJ2-7): SQTIHQWPATLVQPVGSPLSLECTVEGTSNPNLYWYRQAAGRGLQLLFYSVGIGQISSEVPQNLSASRPQDRQFILSSKKLLLSDSGFYLCAWSEGGGYEQYFGPGTRLTVT.

This chain joins TRBV9 and TRBJ1-2; D is perhaps TRBD1 (6 bases). Trimming shortened V by 4 bases and J by 5 bases, and 15 bases separated the two germline ends. This CDR3 comprises 14 residues. CDR1 and CDR2 (germline): SGDLS, YYNGEE. This CDR3 is CASSPPGQSYGYTF. The CDR3 DNA reads as TGTGCCAGCAGCCCTCCAGGACAGAGTTATGGCTACACCTTC.

V and J are TRBV19 and TRBJ2-2, with D hard to call. V was clipped by 3 bases and J by 2 bases, with 10 bases between them. The CDR3 has 15 amino acids. Per the germline V gene, CDR1 is LNHDA and CDR2 is SQIVND (reference sequence). CDR3 sequence reads: CASSISLGNTGELFF. In DNA, the CDR3 is TGTGCCAGTAGTATTTCTCTTGGTAACACCGGGGAGCTGTTTTTT.

This chain joins TRBV7-9 and TRBJ1-1, with no clear D. Germline CDR1 and CDR2: SEHNR and FQNEAQ (reference sequence). Between the trimmed V and J ends, which lost 6 bases and 7 bases, there was a span of 9 bases. This CDR3 is built from 11 residues. The CDR3: CASSERFEAFF. CDR3 in DNA: TGTGCCAGCAGTGAAAGGTTTGAAGCTTTCTTT. Combining the CDR3 with reference TRBV7-9 and TRBJ1-1 gives the whole variable domain DTGVSQNPRHKITKRGQNVTFRCDPISEHNRLYWYRQTLGQGPEFLTYFQNEAQLEKSRLLSDRFSAERPKGSFSTLEIQRTEQGDSAMYLCASSERFEAFFGQGTRLTVV.

The rearrangement joins TRBV9 to TRBJ2-1; 8 nucleotides line up with TRBD2. Trimming cost V 3 bases and J 9 bases; bases outside gene matches: 11. This CDR3 has 15 residues. Germline V CDR1 and CDR2: SGDLS, YYNGEE. The CDR3 DNA sequence: TGTGCCAGCAGCGCCACTAGCGGCCCGACGGGTGAGCAGTTCTTC. Its translation: CASSATSGPTGEQFF.

The chain recombines TRBV15 with TRBJ2-7, with 9 bases identical to TRBD2. Germline loops: CDR1 LNHNV, CDR2 YYDKDF (reference sequence). Trimming removed 5 bases from V and 3 bases from J; junction bases left unmatched: 8. CDR3 length equals 15 residues. The CDR3 loop is CATSLDSGSLYEQYF. The CDR3 bases are TGTGCCACCAGCCTCGATAGCGGGAGCCTCTACGAGCAGTACTTC.

This sequence joins TRBV6-1 and TRBJ2-7; 9 nucleotides line up with TRBD2. J was trimmed by 6 bases and V by 3 bases; bases with no gene match: 12. CDR3 length: 16 residues. The germline gives CDR1 MNHNS, CDR2 SASEGT. The DNA for the CDR3 is TGTGCCAGCAGTGACAGTTTAGCGGGAGAAAGGGGCGAGCAGTACTTC. As protein: CASSDSLAGERGEQYF.

This sequence joins TRBV29-1 and TRBJ2-2, with 9 bases fitting TRBD1. Trimming removed 5 bases from V and 6 bases from J; junction bases left unmatched: 4. This CDR3 region has 13 residues. The V gene's germline CDR1 is SQVTM and CDR2 ANQGSEA. This chain's CDR3 is CSVSTGGAGELFF. CDR3 coding DNA: TGCAGCGTTTCGACAGGGGGAGCCGGGGAGCTGTTTTTT.

CDR3 coding DNA: TGTGCCAGCAGCGGGGGGGGGAGTCAGCCCCAGCATTTT. Translating it yields CASSGGGSQPQHF. The chain links TRBV6-5 to TRBJ1-5, with a tentative D call TRBD1 (5 bases). Trimming cost V 6 bases and J 6 bases, with 12 bases left between them. The germline gives CDR1 MNHEY, CDR2 SVGAGI. This CDR3 has 13 residues.

This clone was recorded a few times. The chain couples TRBV2 to TRBJ2-7; D unclear. Deletions cut 5 bases from V and 5 bases from J, with 10 bases between. The CDR3 covers 12 residues. Germline V CDR1 and CDR2: SNHLY, FYNNEI. The CDR3, as DNA: TGTGCCAGCAGTTACCAAAGGGACGAGCAGTACTTC. Translated: CASSYQRDEQYF.

The genes are TRBV6-6 and TRBJ2-1; 8 bases are shared with TRBD2. The CDR3 runs 14 residues. V trimming: 0 bases; J trimming: 12 bases; junction bases outside the gene matches: 7. Germline values: CDR1 MNHNY, CDR2 SVGAGI (reference sequence). CDR3 in amino acids: CASSYSPGTSRQFF. The CDR3 DNA reads TGTGCCAGCAGTTACTCCCCCGGGACTAGTAGGCAGTTCTTC.

The V call is TRBV11-3, the J call TRBJ2-7; possibly TRBD2 for D (6 bases). The V gene's germline CDR1 is SGHNT and CDR2 YENEEA. CDR3 size: 13 residues. The V end was cut by 1 base, the J end by 4 bases, with 8 bases between. The chain's CDR3 is CASSLGGEYEQYF. For the CDR3, the DNA is TGTGCCAGCAGCTTAGGCGGGGAATACGAGCAGTACTTC. Using reference TRBV11-3 and TRBJ2-7 for the parts outside the CDR3, the full variable domain is EAGVVQSPRYKIIEKKQPVAFWCNPISGHNTLYWYLQNLGQGPELLIRYENEEAVDDSQLPKDRFSAERLKGVDSTLKIQPAELGDSAVYLCASSLGGEYEQYFGPGTRLTVT.

V gene TRBV19 combines with J gene TRBJ2-1; maybe TRBD2 (5 bases). The germline gives CDR1 LNHDA, CDR2 SQIVND (reference sequence). The CDR3 runs to 15 residues. The germline V and J ends were trimmed by 3 bases and 5 bases, with 14 bases remaining between them. CDR3 in DNA: TGTGCCAGTAGTATTTCCTGGACTGCACACAATGAGCAGTTCTTC. Amino acids: CASSISWTAHNEQFF. The full variable domain, completed using reference TRBV19 and TRBJ2-1, is DGGITQSPKYLFRKEGQNVTLSCEQNLNHDAMYWYRQDPGQGLRLIYYSQIVNDFQKGDIAEGYSVSREKKESFPLTVTSAQKNPTAFYLCASSISWTAHNEQFFGPGTRLTVL.

This chain uses TRBV2 with TRBJ2-7, with D possibly being TRBD2 (7 bases). CDR3 length: 14 amino acids. V shed 7 bases and J shed 4 bases, with 17 bases lying between them. In germline, CDR1 is SNHLY, CDR2 FYNNEI. The CDR3 sequence is CASTEGGAKYEQYF. The CDR3 DNA reads as TGTGCCAGCACTGAGGGGGGGGCCAAGTACGAGCAGTACTTC.

This rearrangement joins TRBV7-2 to TRBJ2-4; D gene ambiguous. Trimming cost V 5 bases and J 6 bases, with 8 bases left between them. The germline gives CDR1 SGHTA, CDR2 FQGNSA. This CDR3 spans 12 amino acids. This CDR3 reads CASSPPANIQYF. DNA of the CDR3: TGTGCCAGCAGCCCTCCAGCAAACATTCAGTACTTC.

The chain combines TRBV6-1 with TRBJ1-2; 7 positions agree with TRBD1. CDR3 length: 15 amino acids. J was trimmed by 4 bases and V by 7 bases; bases with no gene match: 12. Germline V gene sequence: CDR1 MNHNS, CDR2 SASEGT. CDR3 DNA sequence: TGTGCCAGCACACTGCCTCAGGGGGATACCTATGGCTACACCTTC. Its translation is CASTLPQGDTYGYTF.

The chain joins TRBV21-1 to TRBJ1-5; TRBD1 is taken as the D call from the table, unchecked against the DNA. TRBV21-1 is tagged as a pseudogene. The CDR3 sequence is 19 residues long. In nucleotides, the CDR3 is TGTGCCAGCAGCAACGGAAGGGGGGACAGGGGGTTGAAGGGTCAGCCCCAGCATTTT. Protein sequence: CASSNGRGDRGLKGQPQHF.

The V and J genes are TRBV28 and TRBJ2-7; a weak D match, TRBD2 (6 bases). This CDR3 spans 17 amino acids. Germline CDR1 reads MDHEN; CDR2 reads SYDVKM. Trimming cost V 6 bases and J 8 bases, with 29 bases left between them. CDR3 nucleotide sequence: TGTGCCAGCAGCTCAGACGGGGGAGGAGTGTCCCTGAGGCAGCAGTACTTC. Amino acids: CASSSDGGGVSLRQQYF.

The chain uses TRBV20-1 and TRBJ1-3; D gene uncertain. Trimming removed 2 bases at V and 6 bases at J, with 5 bases between. Germline V CDR1 and CDR2: DFQATT, SNEGSKA (reference sequence). The CDR3 has 11 residues. The CDR3 is CSARSLNTIYF. For the CDR3, the DNA is TGCAGTGCTAGATCCCTAAACACCATATATTTT.

CDR3 sequence reads: CAISSRDRGLDTQYF. DNA of the CDR3: TGTGCCATCAGCTCCCGGGACAGGGGGCTGGATACGCAGTATTTT. The chain couples TRBV10-3 to TRBJ2-3; TRBD1 matches 12 bases. CDR1 is ENHRY, CDR2 SYGVKD, per germline. The CDR3 extends over 15 amino acids. V shed 6 bases and J 6 bases; nucleotides not matched to a gene: 7.